One and the same sample provided the 5 T cell receptor beta chains below, sequenced in a study of metastatic and nonmetastatic thyroid tumors. TCRdb re-called clones via MiXCR from the PCR reads. The top ten clones hold 6% to 9.5% of a sample with tens of thousands of clones, over 20% of them seen once. Nobody among the patients had been given any treatment before thyroid surgery. The sample consisted of blood. These receptors were taken from a female donor with papillary thyroid cancer or a benign thyroid nodule (not recorded which). Some clones in this sample may be carry-over from other donors' samples.

The table lists this clone with many counts. This chain connects TRBV7-6 to TRBJ2-3, with no clear D. There are 16 residues in the CDR3. The V end lost 5 bases, the J end lost 0 bases, and 15 bases lay between the germline ends. Germline V CDR1 and CDR2: SGHVS, FNYEAQ. The CDR3 bases are TGTGCCAGCAGCCCTAACACAGTTCCTAGCACAGATACGCAGTATTTT. Translation gives CASSPNTVPSTDTQYF.

This clone is categorized as medium-sized (0.01 to 0.1%). V gene TRBV6-5 combines with J gene TRBJ2-3, with 14 bases matching TRBD2. Looked up from germline, CDR1 is MNHEY and CDR2 is SVGAGI. The CDR3 consists of 17 residues. With 6 bases clipped from V and 2 bases from J, the junction kept 7 bases outside the gene matches. CDR3 in amino acids: CASSPEGLAGATDTQYF. CDR3 DNA sequence: TGTGCCAGCAGCCCCGAGGGACTAGCGGGGGCCACAGATACGCAGTATTTT.

This clone was counted many times. CDR3 DNA: TGTGCCAGCAGCCTGATGACGGGACTAGCGGGAGGTGAGCAGTTCTTC. Protein product: CASSLMTGLAGGEQFF. The rearrangement uses TRBV4-2 and TRBJ2-1, with 15 bases matching TRBD2. Per germline, CDR1 LGHNA and CDR2 YNFKEQ. The ends lost 4 bases at V and 9 bases at J; junction bases unmatched: 7. This CDR3 region has 16 residues.

The sample holds many counts of this clone. V gene TRBV6-1 combines with J gene TRBJ1-4; D gene uncertain. CDR1 is MNHNS and CDR2 is SASEGT in the germline V gene. The CDR3 covers 14 residues. V was cut by 7 bases and J by 8 bases, with 17 bases left in between. The CDR3, as DNA: TGTGCCAGCACCACCCCCCACTCGCCGGAAAAACTGTTTTTT. Its protein product is CASTTPHSPEKLFF.

Ten or more counts support this clone. V gene TRBV24-1 combines with J gene TRBJ2-7; D unresolved. The CDR3 extends over 13 amino acids. The V end was cut by 4 bases, the J end by 4 bases, with 10 bases between. The germline gives CDR1 KGHDR, CDR2 SFDVKD. For the CDR3, the DNA is TGTGCCACCAGTGACCAACCCCCGTACGAGCAGTACTTC. This encodes CATSDQPPYEQYF.